The clone carrying this T cell receptor (beta chain) has more than one count but fewer than ten. The data stem from a study of identical twins. In TCRdb, the 5' RACE reads were re-called with MiXCR into one record per CDR3 protein. The table has 1.5 million to 2 million distinct CDR3 sequences, under 35% seen once. The ends were cut back, 11 bases at V and 3 bases at J, with 13 bases in the middle. The CDR3 contains 12 residues. Germline lookup yields CDR1 SGHAT and CDR2 FQNNGV. The sample was cord blood. The chain carries TRBV11-2 and TRBJ1-1; a possible D gene is TRBD1 (5 bases). The sequence was obtained from a newborn girl in good health. The CDR3: CAWQGGDTEAFF. The CDR3 nucleotides are TGTGCCTGGCAGGGAGGGGACACTGAAGCTTTCTTT.